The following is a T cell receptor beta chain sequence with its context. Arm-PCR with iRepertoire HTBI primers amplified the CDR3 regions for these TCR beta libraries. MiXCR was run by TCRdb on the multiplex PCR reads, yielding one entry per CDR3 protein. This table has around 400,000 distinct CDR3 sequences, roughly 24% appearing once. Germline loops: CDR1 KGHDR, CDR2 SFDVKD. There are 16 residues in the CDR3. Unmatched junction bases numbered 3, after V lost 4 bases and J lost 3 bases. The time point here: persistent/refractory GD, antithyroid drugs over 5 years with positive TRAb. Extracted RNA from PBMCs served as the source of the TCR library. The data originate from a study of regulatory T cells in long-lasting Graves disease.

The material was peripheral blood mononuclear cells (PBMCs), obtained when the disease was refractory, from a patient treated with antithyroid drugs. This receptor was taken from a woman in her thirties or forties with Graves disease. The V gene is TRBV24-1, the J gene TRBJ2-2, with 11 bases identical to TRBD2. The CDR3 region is CATSEGTSGHTGELFF. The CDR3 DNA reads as TGTGCCACCAGTGAGGGGACTAGCGGTCACACCGGGGAGCTGTTTTTT.